This entry lists 6 T cell receptor beta chains sequenced from one sample in a study of identical twins. TCRdb ran MiXCR on the 5' RACE reads and lists one entry per CDR3 protein. The table includes approximately 210,000 distinct CDR3 sequences, less than 20% detected once. The sample also formed part of further work on T cells expressing NK-cell markers.

The specimen sequenced was CD8+ T cells sorted from blood. The receptor set was obtained from a woman aged 18-30 years in good health.

The sample holds a few counts of this clonotype. This chain connects TRBV5-5 to TRBJ1-1, with unresolved D. This CDR3 region has 14 residues. The V gene lost 0 bases and the J gene lost 1 base, with 7 bases spanning the gap. In germline, CDR1 is SGHKS, CDR2 YYEKEE (reference sequence). CDR3 in DNA: TGTGCCAGCAGCTTGGAGGGTTGGAACACTGAAGCTTTCTTT. Translation: CASSLEGWNTEAFF.

The rearrangement links TRBV27 to TRBJ2-7; no reliable D call. In germline, CDR1 is MNHEY, CDR2 SMNVEV (reference sequence). Trimming shortened V by 9 bases and J by 2 bases, and 11 bases separated the two germline ends. The CDR3 covers 12 residues. CDR3 region: CASESKTYEQYF. The DNA for the CDR3 is TGTGCCAGTGAGAGCAAAACCTACGAGCAGTACTTC.

This chain joins TRBV2 and TRBJ2-3; D is perhaps TRBD1 (5 bases). The germline V gene encodes CDR1 SNHLY and CDR2 FYNNEI. The V gene lost 8 bases and the J gene lost 3 bases, with 15 bases spanning the gap. The CDR3 has 14 residues. The chain's CDR3 is CASGNGRATDTQYF. The CDR3 DNA sequence: TGTGCCAGCGGTAACGGCAGGGCGACAGATACGCAGTATTTT.

The table lists this clonotype with a few counts. The rearrangement joins TRBV19 to TRBJ2-2; D may be TRBD1 (6 bases). V was shortened by 8 bases and J by 4 bases, with 8 bases between the two germline ends. Germline V gene lookup returns CDR1 LNHDA and CDR2 SQIVND (reference sequence). CDR3 size: 12 residues. Here the CDR3 reads CASLGGTGELFF. The DNA for the CDR3 is TGTGCCAGTCTAGGGGGCACCGGGGAGCTGTTTTTT.

This clonotype was found a few times. This chain uses TRBV7-9 with TRBJ2-1; possible D gene TRBD2, 6 bases. V dropped 5 bases and J dropped 2 bases, with 16 bases sitting between them. This CDR3 spans 16 amino acids. Germline CDR1 is SEHNR and CDR2 is FQNEAQ (reference sequence). CDR3 in amino acids: CASSISLAIPYNEQFF. The CDR3, as DNA: TGTGCCAGCAGCATTTCTCTAGCGATACCCTACAATGAGCAGTTCTTC.

There are many counts of this clonotype. The CDR3 sequence is CASSVDVGSYEQYF. The CDR3 nucleotides are TGTGCCAGCAGCGTGGACGTAGGCTCCTACGAGCAGTACTTC. The chain joins TRBV9 to TRBJ2-7; D call uncertain. This CDR3 region has 14 residues. Germline V gene lookup returns CDR1 SGDLS and CDR2 YYNGEE. V dropped 2 bases and J dropped 0 bases, with 9 bases sitting between them.